The T cell receptor beta chain under discussion was sequenced for a study of identical twins. The V gene's germline CDR1 is SGHDT and CDR2 YYEEEE. The CDR3 runs 11 residues. Trimming pared 4 bases from V and 10 bases from J, leaving 8 bases between. This clonotype was seen repeatedly, ten times or more. Its matching antigen is unknown. Study-wide findings and caveats: Twin pairs had excess sharing that was weaker in beta out-of-frame sequences.

One entry per CDR3 protein results from TCRdb running MiXCR on the 5' RACE reads. The sample holds approximately 890,000 distinct CDR3 sequences; approximately 13% are singletons and the top ten take around 1.5%. The sample was also linked to a second study, of yellow fever vaccine responses in identical twins.

This sequence originates from a woman between 18 and 30 years old in good health. The sequenced sample was PBMCs. The chain uses TRBV5-6 and TRBJ2-2; D not certain. The DNA of the CDR3 is TGTGCCAGCAGCGTAGATTCGGAGCTGTTTTTT. It specifies CASSVDSELFF.